The source of this T cell receptor beta chain is a study of cytomegalovirus exposure and HLA in healthy donors. CDR1 and CDR2 from the germline V gene are LNHNV and YYDKDF (reference sequence). The CDR3 sequence is 13 residues long. The germline V and J ends were trimmed by 6 bases and 3 bases, with 11 bases remaining between them. Study results and caveats: One later analysis reportedly identified an Asian-associated ancestry cluster that showed fewer N-insertions than the approximately 670-donor mean.

A single count supports this clone. The antigen is not known. Vbeta (60) and Jbeta (13) primers were used in the PCR. Method: immunoSEQ multiplex PCR; TCRdb's copy keeps in-frame clones and lacks some. The data hold about 110,000 clones, with approximately 72% observed a single time. This TCR derives from a woman between 35 and 50 years old in good health and CMV-seropositive. The J gene is TRBJ1-1, the V gene TRBV15; D not certain. The sample comprised PBMCs. The DNA of the CDR3 is TGTGCCACCAGGTCCAGGCGAGACACTGAAGCTTTCTTT. Translated: CATRSRRDTEAFF. The variable domain in full, completed from reference TRBV15 and TRBJ1-1, reads DAMVIQNPRYQVTQFGKPVTLSCSQTLNHNVMYWYQQKSSQAPKLLFHYYDKDFNNEADTPDNFQSRRPNTSFCFLDIRSPGLGDTAMYLCATRSRRDTEAFFGQGTRLTVV.